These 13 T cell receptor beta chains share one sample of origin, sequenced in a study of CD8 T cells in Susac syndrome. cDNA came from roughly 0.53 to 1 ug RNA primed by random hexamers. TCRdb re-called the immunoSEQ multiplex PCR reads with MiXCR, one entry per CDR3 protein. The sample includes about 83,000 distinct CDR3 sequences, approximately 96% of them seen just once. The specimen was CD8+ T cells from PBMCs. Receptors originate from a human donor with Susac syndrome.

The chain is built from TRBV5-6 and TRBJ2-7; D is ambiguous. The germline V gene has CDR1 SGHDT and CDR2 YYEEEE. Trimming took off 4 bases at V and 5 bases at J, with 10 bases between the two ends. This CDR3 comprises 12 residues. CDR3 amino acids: CASSLSSDEQYV. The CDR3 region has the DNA TGTGCCAGCAGCCTCTCTTCGGACGAGCAGTACGTC.

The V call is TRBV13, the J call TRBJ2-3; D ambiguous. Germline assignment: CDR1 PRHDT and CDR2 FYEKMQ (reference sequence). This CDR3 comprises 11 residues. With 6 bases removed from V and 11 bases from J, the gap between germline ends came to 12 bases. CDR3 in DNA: TGTGCCAGCAGTCAGAGCTGGAAGCAGTATTTT. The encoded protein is CASSQSWKQYF. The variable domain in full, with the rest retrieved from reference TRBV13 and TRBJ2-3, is AAGVIQSPRHLIKEKRETATLKCYPIPRHDTVYWYQQGPGQDPQFLISFYEKMQSDKGSIPDRFSAQQFSDYHSELNMSSLELGDSALYFCASSQSWKQYFGPGTRLTVL.

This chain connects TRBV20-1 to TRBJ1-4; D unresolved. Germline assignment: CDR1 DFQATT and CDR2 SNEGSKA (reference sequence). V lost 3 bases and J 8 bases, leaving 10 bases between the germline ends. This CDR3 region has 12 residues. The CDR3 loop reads CSASMGREKLFF. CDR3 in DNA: TGCAGTGCTAGTATGGGAAGAGAAAAACTGTTTTTT.

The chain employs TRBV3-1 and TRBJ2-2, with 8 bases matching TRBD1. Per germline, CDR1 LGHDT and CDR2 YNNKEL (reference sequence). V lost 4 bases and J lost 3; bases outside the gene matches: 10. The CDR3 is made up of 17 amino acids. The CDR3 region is CASSPPWGQAYTGELFF. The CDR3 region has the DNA TGTGCCAGCAGCCCGCCATGGGGACAGGCATACACCGGGGAGCTGTTTTTT.

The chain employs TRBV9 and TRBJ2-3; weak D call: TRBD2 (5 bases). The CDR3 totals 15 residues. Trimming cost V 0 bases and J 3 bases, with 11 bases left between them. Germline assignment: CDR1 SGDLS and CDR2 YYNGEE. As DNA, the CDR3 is TGTGCCAGCAGCGTAGGCGGGTTGGGTACAGATACGCAGTATTTT. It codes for CASSVGGLGTDTQYF. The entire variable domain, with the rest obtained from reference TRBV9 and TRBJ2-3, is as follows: DSGVTQTPKHLITATGQRVTLRCSPRSGDLSVYWYQQSLDQGLQFLIQYYNGEERAKGNILERFSAQQFPDLHSELNLSSLELGDSALYFCASSVGGLGTDTQYFGPGTRLTVL.

The chain's CDR3 is CASSTAGGGQYF. As DNA, the CDR3 is TGTGCCAGCAGCACCGCGGGGGGGGGCCAGTACTTC. The chain combines TRBV5-6 with TRBJ2-4, with TRBD2 matching over 9 bases. This CDR3 spans 12 amino acids. V shed 4 bases and J 13 bases; nucleotides not matched to a gene: 6. Germline V gene sequence: CDR1 SGHDT, CDR2 YYEEEE. Full variable domain (remainder filled in from reference TRBV5-6 and TRBJ2-4): DAGVTQSPTHLIKTRGQQVTLRCSPKSGHDTVSWYQQALGQGPQFIFQYYEEEERQRGNFPDRFSGHQFPNYSSELNVNALLLGDSALYLCASSTAGGGQYFGAGTRLSVL.

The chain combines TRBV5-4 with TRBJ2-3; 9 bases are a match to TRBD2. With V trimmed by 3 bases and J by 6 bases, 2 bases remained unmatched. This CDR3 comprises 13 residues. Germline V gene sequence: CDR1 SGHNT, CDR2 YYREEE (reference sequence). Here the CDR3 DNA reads TGTGCCAGCAGCTGGAGCGGGGGGGATACGCAGTATTTT. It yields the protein CASSWSGGDTQYF.

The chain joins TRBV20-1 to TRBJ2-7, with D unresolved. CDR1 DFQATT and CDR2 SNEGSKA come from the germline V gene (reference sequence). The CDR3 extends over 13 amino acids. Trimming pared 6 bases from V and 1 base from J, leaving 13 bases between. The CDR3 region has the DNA TGCAGTGCCCCCCATGAACTATCCTACGAGCAGTACGTC. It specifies CSAPHELSYEQYV.

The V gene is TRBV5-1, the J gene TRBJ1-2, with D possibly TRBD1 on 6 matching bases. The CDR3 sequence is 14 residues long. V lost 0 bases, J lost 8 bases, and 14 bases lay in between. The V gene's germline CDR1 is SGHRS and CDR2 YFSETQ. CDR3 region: CASSLGQDFWGYTF. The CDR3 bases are TGCGCCAGCAGCTTGGGACAGGACTTTTGGGGCTACACCTTC.

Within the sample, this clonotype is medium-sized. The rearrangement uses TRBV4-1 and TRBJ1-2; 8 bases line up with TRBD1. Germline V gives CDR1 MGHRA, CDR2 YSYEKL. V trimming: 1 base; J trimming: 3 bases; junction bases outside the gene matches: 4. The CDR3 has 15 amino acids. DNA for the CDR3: TGCGCCAGCAGCCAAGTTGCAGGGGGCGACTATGGCTACACCTTC. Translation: CASSQVAGGDYGYTF.

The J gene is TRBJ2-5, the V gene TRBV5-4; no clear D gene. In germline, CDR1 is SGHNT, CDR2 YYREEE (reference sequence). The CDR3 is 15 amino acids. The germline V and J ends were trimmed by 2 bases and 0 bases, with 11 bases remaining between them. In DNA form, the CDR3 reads TGTGCCAGCAGCTTTGCAGAGGAGTACCAAGAGACCCAGTACTTC. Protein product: CASSFAEEYQETQYF.

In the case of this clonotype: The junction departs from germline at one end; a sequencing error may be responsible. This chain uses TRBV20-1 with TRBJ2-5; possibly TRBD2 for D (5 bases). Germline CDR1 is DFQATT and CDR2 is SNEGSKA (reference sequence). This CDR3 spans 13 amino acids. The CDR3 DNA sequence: TGCAGTGCGAGAGGGTTCCTTGAGGAGACCCAGTACTTC. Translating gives CSARGFLEETQYF.

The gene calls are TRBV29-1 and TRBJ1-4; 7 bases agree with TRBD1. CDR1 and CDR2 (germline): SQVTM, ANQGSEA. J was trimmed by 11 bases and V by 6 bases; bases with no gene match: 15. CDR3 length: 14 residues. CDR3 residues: CSVGDSSISGKLFF. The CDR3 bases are TGCAGCGTAGGGGACAGTTCCATCTCGGGGAAACTGTTTTTT.